This is a list of T cell receptor beta chains from one sample in a study of technical replicates of blood from several donors. Assay used: immunoSEQ multiplex PCR; TCRdb lists only in-frame clones, some missing. This table holds about 82,000 clones, approximately 94% found once. The sequenced material came from T cells isolated from PBMCs. These receptors all come from a human donor in good health. The CDR3 runs from the conserved cysteine through the conserved F or W. Each record gives: clone size, J gene, D gene, V gene, CDR3 DNA, CDR3 protein. D genes are given only for firm matches. A clone size is listed for some rows: how often the clone was seen (once, few, many), or a class if it is expanded.

clone_size: NA
j_call: TRBJ1-1
d_call: TRBD1
v_call: TRBV6-5
cdr3_nt: TGTGCCAGCAGTTCCACGGGACAGGTGGTAGCTGAAGCTTTCTTT
cdr3_aa: CASSSTGQVVAEAFF

clone_size: once
j_call: TRBJ1-2
d_call: TRBD1
v_call: TRBV9
cdr3_nt: TGTGCCAGCAGCGTAGGAATGGGGGCAGGGGGAGATGGCTACACCTTC
cdr3_aa: CASSVGMGAGGDGYTF

clone_size: NA
j_call: TRBJ2-7
d_call: TRBD1
v_call: TRBV6-5
cdr3_nt: TGTGCCAGCAGTTACGGGACAGGTAATTACGAGCAGTACTTC
cdr3_aa: CASSYGTGNYEQYF

clone_size: NA
j_call: TRBJ1-2
d_call: NA
v_call: TRBV5-6
cdr3_nt: TGTGCCAGCAGCTTGGCCGGGGGTTTTGGTGGCTACACCTTC
cdr3_aa: CASSLAGGFGGYTF

clone_size: NA
j_call: TRBJ2-7
d_call: NA
v_call: TRBV13
cdr3_nt: TGTGCCAGCAGCTTAGAGGGGATAACCTACGAGCAGTACTTC
cdr3_aa: CASSLEGITYEQYF

clone_size: NA
j_call: TRBJ1-2
d_call: TRBD1
v_call: TRBV27
cdr3_nt: TGTGCCAGCAGTTGGACAGGGGGCGAGAAGCTTGGAACCTTC
cdr3_aa: CASSWTGGEKLGTF

clone_size: NA
j_call: TRBJ2-1
d_call: TRBD1
v_call: TRBV10-1
cdr3_nt: TGCGCCAGCGGGACAGGGGTTGGGAGTGAGCAGTTCTTC
cdr3_aa: CASGTGVGSEQFF

clone_size: NA
j_call: TRBJ1-1
d_call: TRBD1
v_call: TRBV7-6
cdr3_nt: TGTGCCAGCAGCAGACAGGGGGTAACTGAAGCTTTCTTT
cdr3_aa: CASSRQGVTEAFF

clone_size: NA
j_call: TRBJ1-2
d_call: TRBD1
v_call: TRBV10-2
cdr3_nt: TGCGCCAGCGCGGGACAGAACTATGGCTACACCTTC
cdr3_aa: CASAGQNYGYTF

clone_size: once
j_call: TRBJ2-2
d_call: TRBD2
v_call: TRBV30
cdr3_nt: TGTGCCTGGTCCGGACTAGCGGGGGTGAACACCGGGGAGCTGTTTTTT
cdr3_aa: CAWSGLAGVNTGELFF

clone_size: NA
j_call: TRBJ2-3
d_call: NA
v_call: TRBV5-1
cdr3_nt: TGCGCCAGCAGCCTCTCAGGGGGCACAGATACGCAGTATTTT
cdr3_aa: CASSLSGGTDTQYF

clone_size: NA
j_call: TRBJ2-7
d_call: TRBD2
v_call: TRBV9
cdr3_nt: TGTGCCAGCAGCGGAGGGACTAGCGGGCACTACGAGCAGTACTTC
cdr3_aa: CASSGGTSGHYEQYF

clone_size: NA
j_call: TRBJ2-1
d_call: NA
v_call: TRBV4-1
cdr3_nt: TGCGCCAGCAGCCAAGATTGGGAGAATGAGCAGTTCTTC
cdr3_aa: CASSQDWENEQFF

clone_size: NA
j_call: TRBJ2-1
d_call: NA
v_call: TRBV10-3
cdr3_nt: TGTGCCATCAGTGAGTCCGATAGCCCCATTGGTGAGCAGTTCTTC
cdr3_aa: CAISESDSPIGEQFF

clone_size: NA
j_call: TRBJ2-7
d_call: NA
v_call: TRBV9
cdr3_nt: TGTGCCAGCAGCGTAGGATGGGGACACACCTACGAGCAGTACTTC
cdr3_aa: CASSVGWGHTYEQYF

clone_size: NA
j_call: TRBJ2-1
d_call: TRBD1
v_call: TRBV2
cdr3_nt: TGTGCCAGCAGTTCCCGGGACAGGGGCATAAGGTGGGACAATGAGCAGTTCTTC
cdr3_aa: CASSSRDRGIRWDNEQFF

clone_size: NA
j_call: TRBJ2-7
d_call: TRBD1
v_call: TRBV7-6
cdr3_nt: TGTGCCAGCAGCTTATGGGACAGGGCCGAGCAGTACTTC
cdr3_aa: CASSLWDRAEQYF

clone_size: NA
j_call: TRBJ1-3
d_call: NA
v_call: TRBV15
cdr3_nt: TGTGCCACCAGCAGAGATAGAAACACCATATATTTT
cdr3_aa: CATSRDRNTIYF

clone_size: NA
j_call: TRBJ1-2
d_call: TRBD1
v_call: TRBV9
cdr3_nt: TGTGCCAGCAGCGGATATCAAACAGGGGGCTATGGCTACACCTTC
cdr3_aa: CASSGYQTGGYGYTF

clone_size: NA
j_call: TRBJ1-1
d_call: TRBD1
v_call: TRBV11-3
cdr3_nt: TGTGCCAGCAGCTTAGTGAGTCCAGGGGGCATCGGCAACACTGAAGCTTTCTTT
cdr3_aa: CASSLVSPGGIGNTEAFF

clone_size: NA
j_call: TRBJ1-2
d_call: NA
v_call: TRBV4-1
cdr3_nt: TGCGCCAGCAGCCAAGGTTTGGGCCAACTCTATGGCTACACCTTC
cdr3_aa: CASSQGLGQLYGYTF

clone_size: NA
j_call: TRBJ2-1
d_call: NA
v_call: TRBV10-3
cdr3_nt: TGTGCCATCAGTGGATCGGACAACCGCTCCTACAATGAGCAGTTCTTC
cdr3_aa: CAISGSDNRSYNEQFF

clone_size: once
j_call: TRBJ2-7
d_call: TRBD2
v_call: TRBV9
cdr3_nt: TGTGCCAGCAGCGTAGGCCCCCCGGCTAGCGGGACTAACTACGAGCAGTACTTC
cdr3_aa: CASSVGPPASGTNYEQYF

clone_size: NA
j_call: TRBJ1-2
d_call: NA
v_call: TRBV6-5
cdr3_nt: TGTGCCAGCACCCGCTCGACACAGACCTATGGCTACACCTTC
cdr3_aa: CASTRSTQTYGYTF

clone_size: NA
j_call: TRBJ1-5
d_call: NA
v_call: TRBV5-6
cdr3_nt: TGTGCCAGCAGCTCTGGGCTTGTCAATCAGCCCCAGCATTTT
cdr3_aa: CASSSGLVNQPQHF

clone_size: NA
j_call: TRBJ2-7
d_call: TRBD2
v_call: TRBV14
cdr3_nt: TGTGCCAGCAGCCAGGGACTAGCGGGATACGAGCAGTACTTC
cdr3_aa: CASSQGLAGYEQYF

clone_size: once
j_call: TRBJ2-1
d_call: TRBD2
v_call: TRBV7-3
cdr3_nt: TGTGCCAGCAGCTCCCGACTAGGGGAGGGTAATGAGCAGTTCTTC
cdr3_aa: CASSSRLGEGNEQFF

clone_size: once
j_call: TRBJ2-3
d_call: TRBD1
v_call: TRBV27
cdr3_nt: TGTGCCAGCGGCGGAACCGGGACAGGGTATACGCAGTATTTT
cdr3_aa: CASGGTGTGYTQYF

clone_size: NA
j_call: TRBJ2-7
d_call: TRBD2
v_call: TRBV6-5
cdr3_nt: TGTGCCAGCAGTTACTCTAGGGGACTAGCTTACGAGCAGTACTTC
cdr3_aa: CASSYSRGLAYEQYF

clone_size: NA
j_call: TRBJ2-7
d_call: TRBD2
v_call: TRBV10-3
cdr3_nt: TGTGCCATCAGTGCGAAGCGGGAGGGCCGATCCTACGAGCAGTACTTC
cdr3_aa: CAISAKREGRSYEQYF

clone_size: NA
j_call: TRBJ2-7
d_call: TRBD1
v_call: TRBV6-5
cdr3_nt: TGTGCCAGCAGTCCAGTCGGGGACAGGGGTTACGAGCAGTACTTC
cdr3_aa: CASSPVGDRGYEQYF

clone_size: NA
j_call: TRBJ2-7
d_call: TRBD1
v_call: TRBV15
cdr3_nt: TGTGCCACCAGCAGGGACGGGGACAGCGTCTACGAGCAGTACTTC
cdr3_aa: CATSRDGDSVYEQYF

clone_size: NA
j_call: TRBJ1-1
d_call: NA
v_call: TRBV10-1
cdr3_nt: TGCGCCAGCAGTGAGTCTTCGGGGACTGAAGCTTTCTTT
cdr3_aa: CASSESSGTEAFF

clone_size: NA
j_call: TRBJ2-7
d_call: TRBD1
v_call: TRBV5-1
cdr3_nt: TGCGCCAGCAGCTTCGTACCAGGGGGCGTTTACGAGCAGTACTTC
cdr3_aa: CASSFVPGGVYEQYF

clone_size: NA
j_call: TRBJ2-7
d_call: TRBD2
v_call: TRBV9
cdr3_nt: TGTGCCAGCAGCGTAATGACTAGCGGGGACGAGCAGTACTTC
cdr3_aa: CASSVMTSGDEQYF

clone_size: NA
j_call: TRBJ2-1
d_call: NA
v_call: TRBV9
cdr3_nt: TGTGCCAGCAGCGTAGCGGGAGAAACTTCCTACAATGAGCAGTTCTTC
cdr3_aa: CASSVAGETSYNEQFF

clone_size: NA
j_call: TRBJ2-4
d_call: TRBD1
v_call: TRBV6-5
cdr3_nt: TGTGCCAGCAGTTACTCGGGAGGACAGGGAAACATTCAGTACTTC
cdr3_aa: CASSYSGGQGNIQYF

clone_size: NA
j_call: TRBJ2-7
d_call: TRBD2
v_call: TRBV6-4
cdr3_nt: TGTGCCAGCAGTGAGGGACTAGCGGGAGAAGTATCCTACGAGCAGTACTTC
cdr3_aa: CASSEGLAGEVSYEQYF

clone_size: NA
j_call: TRBJ1-5
d_call: NA
v_call: TRBV2
cdr3_nt: TGTGCCAGCAGTGACGAGGCAGGGGAGCTGGAAAGCAATCAGCCCCAGCATTTT
cdr3_aa: CASSDEAGELESNQPQHF

clone_size: NA
j_call: TRBJ2-7
d_call: TRBD2
v_call: TRBV10-3
cdr3_nt: TGTGCCATCAGTGGGGGACTAGCGGGCTACGAGCAGTACTTC
cdr3_aa: CAISGGLAGYEQYF

clone_size: NA
j_call: TRBJ2-1
d_call: TRBD2
v_call: TRBV11-2
cdr3_nt: TGTGCCAGCAGCTTAACTAGCGGGAGGGCTCAGGAGCAGTTCTTC
cdr3_aa: CASSLTSGRAQEQFF

clone_size: NA
j_call: TRBJ1-1
d_call: TRBD1
v_call: TRBV9
cdr3_nt: TGTGCCAGCAGCGTTAGGGGGCGCGTTGAAGAAGCTTTCTTT
cdr3_aa: CASSVRGRVEEAFF

clone_size: NA
j_call: TRBJ1-5
d_call: NA
v_call: TRBV7-6
cdr3_nt: TGTGCCATCGATGCGGGGGTGAGTCAGCCCCAGCATTTT
cdr3_aa: CAIDAGVSQPQHF

clone_size: NA
j_call: TRBJ2-7
d_call: TRBD2
v_call: TRBV5-1
cdr3_nt: TGCGCCAGCAGCCTCGAATCTTACGGACTAGCGAGGAACGAGCAGTACTTC
cdr3_aa: CASSLESYGLARNEQYF

clone_size: NA
j_call: TRBJ2-3
d_call: TRBD2
v_call: TRBV9
cdr3_nt: TGTGCCAGCAGCGCAAGCGGGAATCCCGCAGATACGCAGTATTTT
cdr3_aa: CASSASGNPADTQYF

clone_size: few
j_call: TRBJ2-2
d_call: TRBD1
v_call: TRBV10-3
cdr3_nt: TGTGCCAGCGGGACAGGCACGAACACCGGGGAGCTGTTTTTT
cdr3_aa: CASGTGTNTGELFF

clone_size: NA
j_call: TRBJ1-2
d_call: NA
v_call: TRBV21-1
cdr3_nt: TGTGCCAGCAGGGGGGCGGGGACAGGATTC
cdr3_aa: CASRGAGTGF

clone_size: NA
j_call: TRBJ2-7
d_call: NA
v_call: TRBV30
cdr3_nt: TGTGCCTGGGGTCGATCGGCAGGGATTTCCTACGAGCAGTACTTC
cdr3_aa: CAWGRSAGISYEQYF

clone_size: NA
j_call: TRBJ2-1
d_call: NA
v_call: TRBV7-2
cdr3_nt: TGTGCCAGCAGCTTAGGAATAGCGGAACTCAATGAGCAGTTCTTC
cdr3_aa: CASSLGIAELNEQFF

clone_size: NA
j_call: TRBJ1-4
d_call: TRBD1
v_call: TRBV9
cdr3_nt: TGTGCCAGCAGCTATGCGGACAGGGGGCAAGAAAAACTGTTTTTT
cdr3_aa: CASSYADRGQEKLFF

clone_size: once
j_call: TRBJ2-1
d_call: TRBD2
v_call: TRBV5-4
cdr3_nt: TGTGCCAGCAGCACCCCGGGACTAGCGGGAGACAATGAGCAGTTCTTC
cdr3_aa: CASSTPGLAGDNEQFF

clone_size: NA
j_call: TRBJ2-1
d_call: TRBD2
v_call: TRBV7-9
cdr3_nt: TGTGCCAGCAGTTCCCCGGGACTAGCGGGCCATGAGCAGTTCTTC
cdr3_aa: CASSSPGLAGHEQFF

clone_size: NA
j_call: TRBJ1-3
d_call: NA
v_call: TRBV6-6
cdr3_nt: TGTGCCAGCAGTTACACGGCCCAGGGAGGAAACACCATATATTTT
cdr3_aa: CASSYTAQGGNTIYF

clone_size: NA
j_call: TRBJ1-2
d_call: NA
v_call: TRBV6-5
cdr3_nt: TGTGCCAGCAGTTCGACAGACTATGGCTACACCTTC
cdr3_aa: CASSSTDYGYTF

clone_size: NA
j_call: TRBJ2-1
d_call: TRBD2
v_call: TRBV6-1
cdr3_nt: TGTGCCAGCAGTGAAACAGCAGGGGTAGCTAGCGGGAGAATGTCAGGCGAGCAGTTCTTC
cdr3_aa: CASSETAGVASGRMSGEQFF

clone_size: NA
j_call: TRBJ1-1
d_call: TRBD1
v_call: TRBV10-3
cdr3_nt: TGTGCCATCCTTCCACAGGGGGCTACTGAAGCTTTCTTT
cdr3_aa: CAILPQGATEAFF

clone_size: NA
j_call: TRBJ1-5
d_call: TRBD1
v_call: TRBV11-2
cdr3_nt: TGTGCCAGCAGCTCAAGAGGGACAGCAGATCAGCCCCAGCATTTT
cdr3_aa: CASSSRGTADQPQHF

clone_size: NA
j_call: TRBJ1-4
d_call: TRBD1
v_call: TRBV7-9
cdr3_nt: TGTGCCAGCAGCGGGGACAGCGAAAAACTGTTTTTT
cdr3_aa: CASSGDSEKLFF

clone_size: once
j_call: TRBJ2-7
d_call: NA
v_call: TRBV19
cdr3_nt: TGTGCCAGTAGTCCGAAGACAGTTTACTACGAGCAGTACTTC
cdr3_aa: CASSPKTVYYEQYF